This T cell receptor (beta chain) was sequenced for a study of CD4 T cells in relation to SARS-CoV-2 and coronaviruses (dated by TCRdb to about 2021). Describing the broader study: In the ViraFEST assay, PBMCs were grown with antigen for approximately 11 days, and TCR beta CDR3s were then sequenced to identify antigen-specific clonal expansions. A median age of 38.5 years, with a range of roughly 21 to 80 years, was recorded for the full convalescent cohort of 12 patients. Of the roughly twelve convalescent patients, 8 were male and 4 were female, and two of the subjects were Hispanic. HLA restriction was mapped for shared crossreactive spike epitopes using patient-derived lymphoblastoid cell lines. The study assessed, at the TCR clonotype level, memory CD4+ T cell crossreactivity between SARS-CoV-2 and common cold coronavirus spike proteins. The Adaptive Biotechnologies TCR-sequencing kit was used to sequence samples from three pre-COVID donors and the naive versus memory experiments, while other data came from Illumina-based sequencing. A different, Illumina-based TCR-beta assay was used to sequence expansion assays from other donors in the study. What the research found in general, with its limitations: Crossreactive clones showed significantly weaker SARS-CoV-2-driven expansion than monoreactive clones, consistent with antigenic imprinting. Small numbers of patients and of tested TCRs limited the study. Crossreactivity analysis centred on spike protein, so crossreactivity against other viral proteins was not assessed. No donor contributed both pre-pandemic and post-infection samples, which limited tracing the source of pre-existing responses. Roughly 64% of donors had memory CD4+ clonotypes that crossrecognized SARS-CoV-2 and at least one common cold coronavirus spike. Naive versus memory sequencing indicated that memory recall responses, rather than primary responses primed during culture, are detected by the assay.

In the germline V gene (reference sequence), CDR1 corresponds to GTSNPN and CDR2 to SVGIG. V is clipped by 6 bases and J by 1 base, and the sequence between their germline boundaries is 9 bases long. From its cysteine to its phenylalanine, the CDR3 spans 12 amino acids. The read is trimmed to its CDR3 DNA, 36 bases read in frame from base 1. Naive and memory CD4+ T cells were separated from cryopreserved PBMCs by first enriching for CD4 and then performing EasySep naive CD4+ T cell enrichment. Sorted naive or memory CD4+ T cells (10^5) were grown at a 1:1 ratio with T cell-depleted PBMCs and CEF peptides for about nine days. In general, every peptide culture condition was set up in three replicate wells. PBMCs were isolated from leukapheresis product or whole blood by Ficoll-Paque PLUS gradient centrifugation. PBMCs were either cryopreserved at -140°C or used fresh in the expansion assay. The QIAamp Micro DNA Kit was used to extract genomic DNA from the CD4+ T cells.

A note on this clone: Its recognized antigen is unknown. Per-nucleotide qualities are absent, and no much larger clonotype sits a single base away.

DNA from CEF-cultured naive and memory CD4+ T cells underwent immunoSEQ TCR-beta sequencing at survey level. The original methods were these. Preprocessing removed nonproductive sequences and CDR3s not starting with C, not ending with F or W, or shorter than 7 amino acids. Antigen-specific clonotypes were called with the MANAFEST web app on the basis of expansion relative to the reference and to other culture wells. A clone was considered positive if the clone showed significant expansion compared with the reference culture in 2 of 3 replicate wells at an FDR below 0.05. A further requirement for positive clones was significant expansion compared with all other tandem wells, along with an odds ratio above 5. Cultured and uncultured naive and memory CD4+ repertoires were searched for previously identified spike- and CEF-reactive CDR3s. CDR3 homology was quantified as pairwise Levenshtein distance, calculated with the stringdist R package after three terminal residues were trimmed from each end. Sourced from immuneACCESS, this table was stored by TCRdb with only in-frame sequences that have V and J called. A share of the clones is absent; for the studies checked, an unresolved V gene accounts for under half, and the remainder has no known explanation. The V and J calls and the clone size are those of that table, but D and trimming were determined from the DNA. The sample contains 35,000 to 45,000 clones, 75% to 90% of them found a single time. Jointly, the top ten make up around 1.2% of the sample.

Material: naive CD4+ T cells from PBMCs, cultured in vitro. The sample's cell subset or site, from its label and the paper: naive CD4+ T cells isolated by negative enrichment. The sequence derives from an adult with COVID-19. This chain joins TRBV30 to TRBJ1-1; a tentative D match to TRBD1 spans 5 bases. The nucleotides read TGTGCCTGCGACAGAAAGAACACTGAAGCTTTCTTT. It translates to CACDRKNTEAFF.